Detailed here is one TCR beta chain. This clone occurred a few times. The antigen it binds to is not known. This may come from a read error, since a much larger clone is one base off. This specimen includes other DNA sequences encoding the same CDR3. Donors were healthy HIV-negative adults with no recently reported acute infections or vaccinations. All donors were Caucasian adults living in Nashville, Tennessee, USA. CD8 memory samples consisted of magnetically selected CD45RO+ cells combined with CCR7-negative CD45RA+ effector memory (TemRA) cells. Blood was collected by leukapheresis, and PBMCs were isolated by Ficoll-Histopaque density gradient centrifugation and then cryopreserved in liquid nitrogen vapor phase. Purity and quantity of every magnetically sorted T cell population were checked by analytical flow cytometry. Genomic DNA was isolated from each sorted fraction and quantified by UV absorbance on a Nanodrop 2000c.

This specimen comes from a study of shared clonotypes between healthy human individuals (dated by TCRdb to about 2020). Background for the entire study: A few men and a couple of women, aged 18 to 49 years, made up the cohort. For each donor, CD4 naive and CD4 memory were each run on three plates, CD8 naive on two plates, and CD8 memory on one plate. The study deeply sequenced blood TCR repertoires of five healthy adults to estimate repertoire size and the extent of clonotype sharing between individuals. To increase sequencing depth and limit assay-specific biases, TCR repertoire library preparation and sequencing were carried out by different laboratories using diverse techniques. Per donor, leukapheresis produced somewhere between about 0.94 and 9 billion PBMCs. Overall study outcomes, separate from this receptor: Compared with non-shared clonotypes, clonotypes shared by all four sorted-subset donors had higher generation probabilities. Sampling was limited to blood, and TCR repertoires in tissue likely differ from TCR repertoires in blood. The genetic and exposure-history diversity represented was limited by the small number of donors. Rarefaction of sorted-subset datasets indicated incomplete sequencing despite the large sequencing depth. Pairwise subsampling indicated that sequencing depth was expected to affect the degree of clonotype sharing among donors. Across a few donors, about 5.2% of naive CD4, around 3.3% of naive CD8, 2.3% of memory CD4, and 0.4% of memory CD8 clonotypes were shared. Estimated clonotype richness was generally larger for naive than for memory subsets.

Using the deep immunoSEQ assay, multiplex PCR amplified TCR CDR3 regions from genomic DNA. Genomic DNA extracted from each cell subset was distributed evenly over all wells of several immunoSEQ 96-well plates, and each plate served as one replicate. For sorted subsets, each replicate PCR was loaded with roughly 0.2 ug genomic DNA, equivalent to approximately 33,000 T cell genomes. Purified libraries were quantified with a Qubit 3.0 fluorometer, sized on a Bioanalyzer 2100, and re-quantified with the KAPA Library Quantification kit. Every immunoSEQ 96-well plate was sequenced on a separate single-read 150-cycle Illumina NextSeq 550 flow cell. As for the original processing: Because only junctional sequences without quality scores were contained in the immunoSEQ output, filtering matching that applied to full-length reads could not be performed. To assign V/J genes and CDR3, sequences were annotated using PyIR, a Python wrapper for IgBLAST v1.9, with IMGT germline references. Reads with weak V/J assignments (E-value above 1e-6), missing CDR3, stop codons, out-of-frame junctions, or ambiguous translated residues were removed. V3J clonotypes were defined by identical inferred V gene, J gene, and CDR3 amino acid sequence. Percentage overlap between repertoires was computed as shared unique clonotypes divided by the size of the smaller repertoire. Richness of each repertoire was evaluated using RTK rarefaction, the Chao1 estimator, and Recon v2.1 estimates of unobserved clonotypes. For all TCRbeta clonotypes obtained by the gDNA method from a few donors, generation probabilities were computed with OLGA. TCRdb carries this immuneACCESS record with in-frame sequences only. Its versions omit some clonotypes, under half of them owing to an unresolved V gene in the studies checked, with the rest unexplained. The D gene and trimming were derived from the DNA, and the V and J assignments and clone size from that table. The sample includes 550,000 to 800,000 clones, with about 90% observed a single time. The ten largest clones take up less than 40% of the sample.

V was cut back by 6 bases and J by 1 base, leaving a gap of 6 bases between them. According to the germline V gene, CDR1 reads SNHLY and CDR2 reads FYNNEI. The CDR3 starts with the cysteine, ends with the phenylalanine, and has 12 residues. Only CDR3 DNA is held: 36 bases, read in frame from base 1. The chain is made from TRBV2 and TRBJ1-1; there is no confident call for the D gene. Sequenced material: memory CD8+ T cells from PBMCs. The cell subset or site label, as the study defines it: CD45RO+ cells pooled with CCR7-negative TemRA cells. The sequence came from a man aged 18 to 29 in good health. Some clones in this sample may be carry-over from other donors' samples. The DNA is TGTGCCAGCAGACCAGGGAACACTGAAGCTTTCTTT. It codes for CASRPGNTEAFF.